This T cell receptor beta chain was captured in a study of PD-1 blockade in mismatch repair-deficient tumors. Trimming stripped 0 bases from V and 0 bases from J, with 6 bases between. This CDR3 contains 15 residues. Looked up from germline, CDR1 is MNHEY and CDR2 is SVGAGI. Mismatch repair deficiency was confirmed in all patients, by PCR or immunohistochemistry. Sequencing was performed with immunoSEQ multiplex PCR; in TCRdb, only in-frame clones are kept and a portion is missing. The data contain 77,000 or so clones, around 80% of them seen just once; the ten biggest clones take up roughly 6%. The chain has TRBV6-5 and TRBJ1-3, with unresolved D. This specimen was peripheral blood, taken 44 weeks after starting pembrolizumab. The TCR was taken from an adult with mismatch repair-deficient cancer. The CDR3 spells CASSYSTSSGNTIYF. The CDR3 DNA is TGTGCCAGCAGTTACTCGACTAGCTCTGGAAACACCATATATTTT.